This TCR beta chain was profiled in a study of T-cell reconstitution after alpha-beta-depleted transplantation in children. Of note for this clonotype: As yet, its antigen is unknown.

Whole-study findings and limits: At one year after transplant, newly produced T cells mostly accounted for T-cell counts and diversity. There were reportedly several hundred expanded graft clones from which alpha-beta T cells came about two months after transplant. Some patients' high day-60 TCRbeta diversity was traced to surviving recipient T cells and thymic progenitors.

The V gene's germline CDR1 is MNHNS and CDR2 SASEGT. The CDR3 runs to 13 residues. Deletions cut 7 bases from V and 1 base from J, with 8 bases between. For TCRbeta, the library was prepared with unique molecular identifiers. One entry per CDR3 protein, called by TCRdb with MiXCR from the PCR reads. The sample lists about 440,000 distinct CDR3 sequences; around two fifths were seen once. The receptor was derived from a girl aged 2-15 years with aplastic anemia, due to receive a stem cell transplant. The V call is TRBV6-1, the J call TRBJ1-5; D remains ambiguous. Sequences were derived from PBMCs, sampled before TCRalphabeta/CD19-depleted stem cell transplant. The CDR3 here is CASKGGSNQPQHF. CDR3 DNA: TGTGCCAGCAAAGGAGGCAGCAATCAGCCCCAGCATTTT.